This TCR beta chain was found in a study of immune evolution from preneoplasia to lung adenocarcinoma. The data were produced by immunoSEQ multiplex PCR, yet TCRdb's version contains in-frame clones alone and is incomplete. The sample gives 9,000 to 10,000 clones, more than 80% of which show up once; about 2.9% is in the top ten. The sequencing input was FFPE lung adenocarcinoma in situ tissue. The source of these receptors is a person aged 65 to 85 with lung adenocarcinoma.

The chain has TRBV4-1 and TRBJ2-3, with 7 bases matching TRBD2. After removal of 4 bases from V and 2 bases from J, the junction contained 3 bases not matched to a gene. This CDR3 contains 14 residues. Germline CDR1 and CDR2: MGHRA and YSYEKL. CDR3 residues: CASSRSGTTDTQYF. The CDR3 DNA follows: TGCGCCAGCAGCCGGAGCGGGACCACAGATACGCAGTATTTT.